The 19 T cell receptor beta chains below all came from one sample that was sequenced in a study of blood T cell repertoires in COVID-19. The table came from immunoSEQ multiplex PCR; TCRdb's copy has only in-frame clones and leaves some out. The table shows some 290,000 clones, with approximately 87% occurring only once. The sample taken for sequencing was peripheral blood. These receptors came from a man aged 60-69 years who had recovered from COVID-19.

The rearrangement joins TRBV3-1 (or the pseudogene TRBV3-2) to TRBJ1-1; weak D call: TRBD1 (5 bases). V was cut by 3 bases and J by 1 base, with 9 bases left in between. The V gene's germline CDR1 is LGHDT and CDR2 YNNKEL (reference sequence). The CDR3 runs to 14 residues. CDR3 nucleotide sequence: TGTGCCAGCAGCCATTCCGACAGGAACACTGAAGCTTTCTTT. This codes for CASSHSDRNTEAFF.

The CDR3 DNA follows: TGTGCCAGCAGCCAGGACAGGGTTGTCTATGGCTACACCTTC. Protein product: CASSQDRVVYGYTF. The V and J genes are TRBV5-6 and TRBJ1-2, with 8 bases that match TRBD1. The CDR3 is 14 residues long. The germline CDR1 and CDR2 sequences are SGHDT and YYEEEE. V was pared by 4 bases and J by 4 bases, with 6 bases of the junction left unmatched.

This clone is a singleton in its sample. The V and J genes are TRBV24-1 and TRBJ2-3; D perhaps matches TRBD1 (6 bases). Trimming stripped 4 bases from V and 8 bases from J, with 21 bases between. CDR1 and CDR2 from the germline V gene are KGHDR and SFDVKD. This CDR3 contains 16 residues. The CDR3 sequence: CATSDPGQPPQGTQYF. The CDR3, as DNA: TGTGCCACCAGTGACCCTGGACAGCCCCCGCAGGGTACGCAGTATTTT.

Here the CDR3 reads CSASFVSWTTSYEQYF. In DNA form, the CDR3 reads TGCAGTGCTAGTTTCGTGTCGTGGACAACCTCCTACGAGCAGTACTTC. The chain couples TRBV20-1 to TRBJ2-7; a weak D match, TRBD1 (5 bases). This CDR3 is built from 16 residues. V was pared by 3 bases and J by 0 bases, with 18 bases between. The germline V gene has CDR1 DFQATT and CDR2 SNEGSKA (reference sequence).

The rearrangement joins TRBV5-1 to TRBJ2-3; TRBD2 is a possible D gene (6 bases). Trimming removed 1 base at V and 4 bases at J, with 13 bases between. CDR3 length: 15 amino acids. Germline V gene data show CDR1 as SGHRS and CDR2 as YFSETQ. The CDR3 sequence: CASSLSTSPSDTQYF. The CDR3 bases are TGCGCCAGCAGCTTGAGTACTAGCCCCTCAGATACGCAGTATTTT.

The chain links TRBV2 to TRBJ1-2; D remains unclear. The CDR3 sequence is 14 residues long. V was shortened by 7 bases and J by 1 base, with 13 bases between the two germline ends. CDR1 and CDR2 (germline): SNHLY, FYNNEI. In nucleotides, the CDR3 is TGTGCCAGCATCCACGATAGGAGTAACTATGGCTACACCTTC. This encodes CASIHDRSNYGYTF.

The rearrangement links TRBV3-1 (or the pseudogene TRBV3-2) to TRBJ2-5; the match to TRBD1 covers 8 bases. Germline V gives CDR1 LGHDT, CDR2 YNNKEL (reference sequence). Losses at the gene ends were 4 bases for V and 0 bases for J; bases not matched to a gene: 4. There are 15 residues in the CDR3. The chain's CDR3 is CASSRQGTYQETQYF. Written as DNA, the CDR3 is TGTGCCAGCAGCCGACAGGGGACGTACCAAGAGACCCAGTACTTC.

The CDR3 DNA reads as TGTGCCAGCAGCCTACAGGGACAGGGGAATGGTGAGACCCAGTACTTC. It codes for CASSLQGQGNGETQYF. This chain uses TRBV11-2 with TRBJ2-5; TRBD1 aligns across 10 bases. Germline loops: CDR1 SGHAT, CDR2 FQNNGV. The CDR3 sequence is 16 residues long. With V trimmed by 5 bases and J by 5 bases, 11 bases remained unmatched.

The chain employs TRBV6-5 and TRBJ1-6, with TRBD1 identical over 10 bases. The CDR3 has 14 amino acids. The germline gives CDR1 MNHEY, CDR2 SVGAGI. Germline trimming cut 6 bases from V and 7 bases from J; bases unmatched to any gene: 3. CDR3 region: CASSRDRGNSPLHF. In DNA form, the CDR3 reads TGTGCCAGCAGCCGGGACAGGGGAAATTCACCCCTCCACTTT.

This clone has only one observation. The chain carries TRBV4-1 and TRBJ1-5; possibly TRBD1 for D (5 bases). CDR3 length: 15 amino acids. In germline, CDR1 is MGHRA, CDR2 YSYEKL. Trimming pared 3 bases from V and 0 bases from J, leaving 9 bases between. The DNA for the CDR3 is TGCGCCAGCAGCCAGCAGGGACTTAGCAATCAGCCCCAGCATTTT. This translates into CASSQQGLSNQPQHF.

The chain combines TRBV2 with TRBJ1-4; 9 bases are a match to TRBD1. V was clipped by 6 bases and J by 0 bases; unmatched bases: 14. The CDR3 is made up of 19 amino acids. Germline V gene sequence: CDR1 SNHLY, CDR2 FYNNEI. The CDR3: CASRESRTGEGSTNEKLFF. The CDR3 DNA sequence: TGTGCCAGCAGAGAGAGCCGGACAGGGGAGGGGTCAACTAATGAAAAACTGTTTTTT.

This clone was seen only once. The chain couples TRBV6-5 to TRBJ2-1; 12 nucleotides match TRBD2. Unmatched junction bases numbered 8, after V lost 5 bases and J lost 9 bases. Germline V gene sequence: CDR1 MNHEY, CDR2 SVGAGI. The CDR3 spans 15 residues. The CDR3 reads CASSTAGLAGIEQFF. In DNA form, the CDR3 reads TGTGCCAGCAGTACCGCAGGACTAGCGGGGATTGAGCAGTTCTTC.

In its sample, this clone was seen a few times. The rearrangement links TRBV6-2 or TRBV6-3 to TRBJ2-1; 9 nucleotides align to TRBD2. V lost 4 bases, J lost 15 bases, and 10 bases stayed unmatched. CDR3 length: 13 residues. Per germline, CDR1 MNHEY and CDR2 SVGEGT. CDR3 DNA sequence: TGTGCCAGCAGTTTTAGCGGGGGAAACTCTCCGTTCTTC. This codes for CASSFSGGNSPFF.

The genes are TRBV12-3 or TRBV12-4 and TRBJ2-7, with D possibly matching TRBD2 (5 bases). Trimming pared 5 bases from V and 9 bases from J, leaving 14 bases between. The CDR3 extends over 12 amino acids. The CDR3 DNA is TGTGCCAGCAGTCCCGTAGGGCGGGTGCAGTACTTC. Translated, it gives CASSPVGRVQYF.

This clone appeared once. The V gene is TRBV10-3, the J gene TRBJ1-5; D gene uncertain. Trimming shortened V by 4 bases and J by 2 bases, and 12 bases separated the two germline ends. Germline V gene lookup returns CDR1 ENHRY and CDR2 SYGVKD. The CDR3 totals 15 residues. The CDR3: CAISAGGDGNQPQHF. CDR3 DNA: TGTGCCATCAGTGCTGGAGGTGATGGCAATCAGCCCCAGCATTTT.

J is TRBJ1-3 and V is TRBV5-1, with a possible D match to TRBD1 (5 bases). The germline V and J ends were trimmed by 4 bases and 2 bases, with 16 bases remaining between them. From germline, CDR1 is SGHRS and CDR2 YFSETQ. The CDR3 covers 16 residues. In DNA form, the CDR3 reads TGCGCCAGCAGCCCGCAGGGAGGTCAGGCTGGAAACACCATATATTTT. Translating gives CASSPQGGQAGNTIYF.

The rearrangement joins TRBV19 to TRBJ1-1; D is unclear. V lost 9 bases and J 2 bases, leaving 13 bases between the germline ends. This CDR3 is 13 amino acids long. Germline CDR1 is LNHDA and CDR2 is SQIVND (reference sequence). The CDR3 spells CASSGGKNTEAFF. CDR3 nucleotides: TGTGCCAGCAGCGGAGGGAAAAACACTGAAGCTTTCTTT.

The rearrangement links TRBV29-1 to TRBJ2-7; tentatively, D is TRBD2 (6 bases). Germline CDR1 reads SQVTM; CDR2 reads ANQGSEA. The CDR3 is 14 residues long. The V end lost 6 bases, the J end lost 7 bases, and 22 bases lay between the germline ends. The CDR3 sequence: CSVRIPGTGREQYF. The CDR3 DNA sequence: TGCAGCGTCCGAATACCCGGGACTGGTCGAGAGCAGTACTTC.

The chain has TRBV9 and TRBJ2-3; 10 bases map to TRBD2. J lost 5 bases, V lost 0 bases, and 9 bases had no gene match. The CDR3 is made up of 17 amino acids. Germline lookup yields CDR1 SGDLS and CDR2 YYNGEE. The CDR3 DNA is TGTGCCAGCAGCGTAGACGGAGCGGGGGGGCCAAAAGATACGCAGTATTTT. Encoded protein: CASSVDGAGGPKDTQYF.